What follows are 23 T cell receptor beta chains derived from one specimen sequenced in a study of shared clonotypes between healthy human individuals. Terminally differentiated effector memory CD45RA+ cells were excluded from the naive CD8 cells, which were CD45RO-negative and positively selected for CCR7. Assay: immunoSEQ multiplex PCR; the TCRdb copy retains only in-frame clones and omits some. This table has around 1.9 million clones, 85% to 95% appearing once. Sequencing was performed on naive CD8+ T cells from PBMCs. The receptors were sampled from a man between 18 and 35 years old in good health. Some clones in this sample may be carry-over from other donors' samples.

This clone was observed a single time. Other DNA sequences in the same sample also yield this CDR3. CDR3 region: CASSQGLAGRYEQYF. The CDR3 region has the DNA TGCGCCAGCAGCCAGGGACTAGCGGGACGGTACGAGCAGTACTTC. V is TRBV4-3 and J is TRBJ2-7; 13 positions match TRBD2. The CDR3 contains 15 residues. The trim removed 3 bases at V and 4 bases at J, leaving 3 bases unmatched. Germline-derived CDR1 and CDR2 are LGHNA and YSLEER.

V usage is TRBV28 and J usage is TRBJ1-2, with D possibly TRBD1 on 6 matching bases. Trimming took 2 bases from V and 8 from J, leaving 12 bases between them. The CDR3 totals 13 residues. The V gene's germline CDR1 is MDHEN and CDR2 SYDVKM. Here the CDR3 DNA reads TGTGCCAGCAGTTTAGTGGCAGGGGACGGCTACACCTTC. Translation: CASSLVAGDGYTF.

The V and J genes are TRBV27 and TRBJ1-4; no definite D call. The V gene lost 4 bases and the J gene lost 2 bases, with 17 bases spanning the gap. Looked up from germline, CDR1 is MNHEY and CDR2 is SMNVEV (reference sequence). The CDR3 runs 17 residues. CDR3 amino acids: CASSSSRTRSTNEKLFF. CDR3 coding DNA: TGTGCCAGCAGTTCCTCAAGGACTCGCAGCACTAATGAAAAACTGTTTTTT.

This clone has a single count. The CDR3 region has the DNA TGTGCCAGCAGTTTGGGCAGGGACTCCTACGAGCAGTACTTC. Its translation is CASSLGRDSYEQYF. J is TRBJ2-7 and V is TRBV27, with a tentative D call TRBD1 (5 bases). The CDR3 extends over 14 amino acids. Germline CDR1 reads MNHEY; CDR2 reads SMNVEV (reference sequence). V was pared by 3 bases and J by 0 bases, with 9 bases between.

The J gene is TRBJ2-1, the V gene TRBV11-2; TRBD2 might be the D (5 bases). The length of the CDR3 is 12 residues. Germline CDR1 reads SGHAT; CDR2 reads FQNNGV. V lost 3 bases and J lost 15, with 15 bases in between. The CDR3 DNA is TGTGCCAGCAGCTTCCTTCGTGAGGGTAGGTTCTTC. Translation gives CASSFLREGRFF.

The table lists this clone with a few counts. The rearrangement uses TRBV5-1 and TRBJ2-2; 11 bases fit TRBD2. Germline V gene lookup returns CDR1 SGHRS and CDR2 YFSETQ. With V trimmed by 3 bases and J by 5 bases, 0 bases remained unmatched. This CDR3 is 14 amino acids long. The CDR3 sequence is CASSWTSGTGELFF. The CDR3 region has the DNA TGCGCCAGCAGCTGGACTAGCGGGACCGGGGAGCTGTTTTTT. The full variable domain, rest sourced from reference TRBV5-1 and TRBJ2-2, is KAGVTQTPRYLIKTRGQQVTLSCSPISGHRSVSWYQQTPGQGLQFLFEYFSETQRNKGNFPGRFSGRQFSNSRSEMNVSTLELGDSALYLCASSWTSGTGELFFGEGSRLTVL.

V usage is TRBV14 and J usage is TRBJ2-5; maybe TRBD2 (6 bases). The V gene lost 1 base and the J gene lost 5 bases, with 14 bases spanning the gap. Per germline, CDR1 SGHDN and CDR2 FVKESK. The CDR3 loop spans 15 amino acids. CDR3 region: CASSQGLAIWETQYF. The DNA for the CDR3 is TGTGCCAGCAGCCAAGGGCTAGCGATTTGGGAGACCCAGTACTTC.

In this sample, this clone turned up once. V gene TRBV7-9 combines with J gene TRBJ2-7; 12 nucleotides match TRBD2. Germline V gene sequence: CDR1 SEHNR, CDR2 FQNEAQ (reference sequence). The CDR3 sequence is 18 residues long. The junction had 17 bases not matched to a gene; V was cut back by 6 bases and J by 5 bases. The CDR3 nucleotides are TGTGCCAGCAGACCAGGGGGTCCGAGACTAGCGGGAGACAACGAGCAGTACTTC. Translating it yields CASRPGGPRLAGDNEQYF.

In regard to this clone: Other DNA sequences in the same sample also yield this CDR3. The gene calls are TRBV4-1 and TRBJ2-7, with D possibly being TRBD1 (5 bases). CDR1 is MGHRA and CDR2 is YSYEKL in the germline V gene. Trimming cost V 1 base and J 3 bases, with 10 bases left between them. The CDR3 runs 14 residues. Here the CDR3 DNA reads TGCGCCAGCAGCCAAGGGGAAGGGGTCTACGAGCAGTACTTC. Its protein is CASSQGEGVYEQYF.

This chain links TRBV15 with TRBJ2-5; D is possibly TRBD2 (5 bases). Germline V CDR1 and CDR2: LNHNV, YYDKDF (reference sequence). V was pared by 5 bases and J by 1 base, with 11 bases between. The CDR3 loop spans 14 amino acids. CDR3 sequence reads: CATSPRRFQETQYF. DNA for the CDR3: TGTGCCACCAGCCCGAGGAGGTTCCAAGAGACCCAGTACTTC. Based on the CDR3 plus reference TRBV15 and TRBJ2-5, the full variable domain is DAMVIQNPRYQVTQFGKPVTLSCSQTLNHNVMYWYQQKSSQAPKLLFHYYDKDFNNEADTPDNFQSRRPNTSFCFLDIRSPGLGDTAMYLCATSPRRFQETQYFGPGTRLLVL.

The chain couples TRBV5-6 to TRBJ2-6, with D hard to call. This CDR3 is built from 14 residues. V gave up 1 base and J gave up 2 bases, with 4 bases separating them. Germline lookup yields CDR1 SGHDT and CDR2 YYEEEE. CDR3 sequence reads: CASSLNAGANVLTF. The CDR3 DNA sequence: TGTGCCAGCAGCTTGAACGCTGGGGCCAACGTCCTGACTTTC. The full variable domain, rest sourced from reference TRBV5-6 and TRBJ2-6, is DAGVTQSPTHLIKTRGQQVTLRCSPKSGHDTVSWYQQALGQGPQFIFQYYEEEERQRGNFPDRFSGHQFPNYSSELNVNALLLGDSALYLCASSLNAGANVLTFGAGSRLTVL.

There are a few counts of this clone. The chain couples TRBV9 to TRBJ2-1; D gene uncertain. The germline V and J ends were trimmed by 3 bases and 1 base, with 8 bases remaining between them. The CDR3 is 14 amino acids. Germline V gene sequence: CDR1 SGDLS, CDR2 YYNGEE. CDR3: CASSDDTSYNEQFF. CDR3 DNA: TGTGCCAGCAGCGATGACACATCCTACAATGAGCAGTTCTTC.

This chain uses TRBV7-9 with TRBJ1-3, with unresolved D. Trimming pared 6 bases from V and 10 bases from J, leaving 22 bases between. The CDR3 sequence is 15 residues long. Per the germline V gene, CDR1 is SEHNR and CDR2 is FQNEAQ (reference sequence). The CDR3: CASRYQDGASETIYF. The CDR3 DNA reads TGTGCCAGCAGATATCAAGACGGAGCCTCCGAAACCATATATTTT.

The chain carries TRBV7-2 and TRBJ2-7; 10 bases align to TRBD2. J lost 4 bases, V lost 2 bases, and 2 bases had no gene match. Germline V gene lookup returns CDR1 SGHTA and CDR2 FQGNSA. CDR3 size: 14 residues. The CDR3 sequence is CASSLLAGVYEQYF. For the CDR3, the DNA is TGTGCCAGCAGCTTACTAGCGGGAGTTTACGAGCAGTACTTC.

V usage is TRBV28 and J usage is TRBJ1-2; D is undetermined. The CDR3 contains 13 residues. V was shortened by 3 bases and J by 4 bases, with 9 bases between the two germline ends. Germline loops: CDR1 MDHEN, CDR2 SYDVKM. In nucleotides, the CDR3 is TGTGCCAGCAGTTTGGGCACCCTCTATGGCTACACCTTC. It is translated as CASSLGTLYGYTF.

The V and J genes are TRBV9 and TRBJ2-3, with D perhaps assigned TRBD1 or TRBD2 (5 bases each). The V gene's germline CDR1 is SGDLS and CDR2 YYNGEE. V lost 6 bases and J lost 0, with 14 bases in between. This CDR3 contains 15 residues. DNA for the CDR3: TGTGCCAGCACTCGGGGACGCGCTAGCACAGATACGCAGTATTTT. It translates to CASTRGRASTDTQYF.

The CDR3 protein is CASSEAVQGIGTEAFF. The CDR3, as DNA: TGTGCCAGCAGTGAAGCCGTACAGGGGATCGGCACTGAAGCTTTCTTT. The V and J genes are TRBV2 and TRBJ1-1; 7 bases fit TRBD1. The CDR3 is 16 amino acids. Germline CDR1 is SNHLY and CDR2 is FYNNEI. After removal of 0 bases from V and 4 bases from J, the junction contained 8 bases not matched to a gene.

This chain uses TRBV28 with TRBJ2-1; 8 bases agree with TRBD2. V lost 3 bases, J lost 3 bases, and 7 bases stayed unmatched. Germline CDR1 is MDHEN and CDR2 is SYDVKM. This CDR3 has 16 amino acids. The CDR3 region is CASSFASGLNYNEQFF. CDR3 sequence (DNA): TGTGCCAGCAGTTTTGCTAGCGGGTTAAACTACAATGAGCAGTTCTTC. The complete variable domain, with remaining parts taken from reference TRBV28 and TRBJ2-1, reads DVKVTQSSRYLVKRTGEKVFLECVQDMDHENMFWYRQDPGLGLRLIYFSYDVKMKEKGDIPEGYSVSREKKERFSLILESASTNQTSMYLCASSFASGLNYNEQFFGPGTRLTVL.

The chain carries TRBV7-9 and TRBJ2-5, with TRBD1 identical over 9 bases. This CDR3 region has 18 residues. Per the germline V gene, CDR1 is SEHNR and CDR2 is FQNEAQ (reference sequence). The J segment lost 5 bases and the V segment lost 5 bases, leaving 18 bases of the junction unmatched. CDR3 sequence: CASSTRSSGQGERETQYF. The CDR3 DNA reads TGTGCCAGCAGCACGAGAAGCTCGGGACAGGGAGAGAGGGAGACCCAGTACTTC.

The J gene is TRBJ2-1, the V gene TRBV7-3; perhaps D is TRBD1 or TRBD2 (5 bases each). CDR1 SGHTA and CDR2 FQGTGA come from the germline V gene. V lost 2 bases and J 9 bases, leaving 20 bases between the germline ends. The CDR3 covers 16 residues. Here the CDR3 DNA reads TGTGCCAGCAGCTTATCGGGAAGGGACCTTGGTGGTGAGCAGTTCTTC. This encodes CASSLSGRDLGGEQFF.

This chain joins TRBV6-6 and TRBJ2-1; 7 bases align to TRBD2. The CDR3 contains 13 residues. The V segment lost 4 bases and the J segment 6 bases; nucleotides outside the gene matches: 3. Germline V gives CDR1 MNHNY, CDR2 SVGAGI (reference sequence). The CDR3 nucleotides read TGTGCCAGCAGTTGGCCTAGCGGCAATGAGCAGTTCTTC. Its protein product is CASSWPSGNEQFF.

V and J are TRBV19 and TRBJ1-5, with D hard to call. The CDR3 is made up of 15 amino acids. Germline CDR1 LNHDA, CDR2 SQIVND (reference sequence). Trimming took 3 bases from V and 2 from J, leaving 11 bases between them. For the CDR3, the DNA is TGTGCCAGTAGTATCATGGGGATGCGCAATCAGCCCCAGCATTTT. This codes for CASSIMGMRNQPQHF.

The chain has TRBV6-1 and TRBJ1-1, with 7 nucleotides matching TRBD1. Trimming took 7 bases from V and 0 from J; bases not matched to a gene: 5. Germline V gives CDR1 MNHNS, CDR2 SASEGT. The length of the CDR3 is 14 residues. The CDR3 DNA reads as TGTGCCAGCAAATCCGGGACAGTGAACACTGAAGCTTTCTTT. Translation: CASKSGTVNTEAFF.